Presented here are 20 T cell receptor beta chains from one specimen sequenced in a study of shared clonotypes between healthy human individuals. Libraries were prepared by immunoSEQ multiplex PCR; TCRdb keeps only in-frame clonotypes and omits some of them. The sample includes about 1 million clones, 65% to 80% of them seen just once. The sample was memory CD4+ T cells sorted from blood. Subset here: CD45RA-negative fraction. The receptor source for this set is a man aged 18 to 30 in good health.

The genes are TRBV4-1 and TRBJ2-5; TRBD1 matches 7 bases. CDR3 size: 15 residues. With 6 bases clipped from V and 2 bases from J, the junction kept 9 bases outside the gene matches. The germline gives CDR1 MGHRA, CDR2 YSYEKL. CDR3 DNA sequence: TGCGCCAGCAGTGCAACAGGGACAGTACAAGAGACCCAGTACTTC. Residues: CASSATGTVQETQYF.

This clone was seen a single time. V is TRBV2 and J is TRBJ2-1; unclear D gene. The CDR3 loop spans 12 amino acids. V was cut by 2 bases and J by 6 bases, with 5 bases left in between. Germline loops: CDR1 SNHLY, CDR2 FYNNEI. CDR3: CASSELSNEQFF. CDR3 in DNA: TGTGCCAGCAGTGAACTCAGCAATGAGCAGTTCTTC.

V usage is TRBV2 and J usage is TRBJ2-3; D call uncertain. Trimming removed 6 bases at V and 3 bases at J, with 7 bases between. The CDR3 contains 12 residues. From germline, CDR1 is SNHLY and CDR2 FYNNEI. The CDR3 DNA reads as TGTGCCAGCAGCCCACAAACAGATACGCAGTATTTT. It yields the protein CASSPQTDTQYF.

In nucleotides, the CDR3 is TGTGCCGCTAGAAAGGGGACTGGCTACGAGCAGTACTTC. Its protein product is CAARKGTGYEQYF. The rearrangement joins TRBV27 to TRBJ2-7, with D perhaps matching TRBD2 (6 bases). The CDR3 totals 13 residues. The germline gives CDR1 MNHEY, CDR2 SMNVEV (reference sequence). V lost 11 bases and J lost 3, with 17 bases in between.

The chain recombines TRBV5-4 with TRBJ2-7; possible D gene TRBD1, 5 bases. CDR1 and CDR2 (germline): SGHNT, YYREEE (reference sequence). Trimming removed 0 bases from V and 0 bases from J, with 10 bases in between. This CDR3 region has 15 residues. DNA of the CDR3: TGTGCCAGCAGCTTGGACAGGCCCGGCTCCTACGAGCAGTACTTC. Its translation: CASSLDRPGSYEQYF.

This clone has just a few counts. The rearrangement uses TRBV30 and TRBJ1-2; a weak D match, TRBD1 (6 bases). CDR1 and CDR2 from the germline V gene are GTSNPN and SVGIG (reference sequence). This CDR3 has 13 residues. V was shortened by 3 bases and J by 4 bases, with 12 bases between the two germline ends. CDR3 region: CAWRGTGRYGYTF. The CDR3 DNA sequence: TGTGCCTGGAGGGGAACAGGGCGCTATGGCTACACCTTC.

The chain couples TRBV5-8 to TRBJ1-1; D is undetermined. In germline, CDR1 is SGHTS, CDR2 YDEGEE. V was trimmed by 5 bases and J by 5 bases, leaving 19 bases between them. CDR3 length: 15 amino acids. The CDR3 reads CASSVKLGWRTEAFF. The CDR3 nucleotides read TGTGCCAGCAGTGTTAAGCTTGGGTGGCGGACTGAAGCTTTCTTT. Full variable domain (missing parts from reference TRBV5-8 and TRBJ1-1): EAGVTQSPTHLIKTRGQQATLRCSPISGHTSVYWYQQALGLGLQFLLWYDEGEERNRGNFPPRFSGRQFPNYSSELNVNALELEDSALYLCASSVKLGWRTEAFFGQGTRLTVV.

As to this clone: Within the sample, other DNA sequences also encode this same CDR3. The chain joins TRBV5-4 to TRBJ2-7; 7 nucleotides match TRBD2. Germline V CDR1 and CDR2: SGHNT, YYREEE (reference sequence). Germline trimming cut 0 bases from V and 1 base from J; bases unmatched to any gene: 1. The CDR3 is 14 amino acids. The CDR3 coding sequence is TGTGCCAGCAGCTTGGCTAGCGGTTCCTACGAGCAGTACTTC. Translating it yields CASSLASGSYEQYF.

J is TRBJ2-3 and V is TRBV10-3; D unclear. Germline CDR1 is ENHRY and CDR2 is SYGVKD. There are 13 residues in the CDR3. The V gene lost 4 bases and the J gene lost 4 bases, with 9 bases spanning the gap. The CDR3 DNA sequence: TGTGCCATCAGTGGACACCAAGCAGATACGCAGTATTTT. Amino acid sequence: CAISGHQADTQYF.

A few counts support this clone. This sequence joins TRBV7-2 and TRBJ1-1; maybe TRBD1 (5 bases). V lost 4 bases to trimming and J lost 8 bases, with 20 bases between them. Germline values: CDR1 SGHTA, CDR2 FQGNSA. This CDR3 is built from 15 residues. The CDR3 region is CASSSPGTARWEAFF. The CDR3 bases are TGTGCCAGCAGCTCGCCAGGGACGGCACGATGGGAAGCTTTCTTT.

The rearrangement uses TRBV10-1 and TRBJ2-5, with D unresolved. The CDR3 has 16 amino acids. Germline assignment: CDR1 WNHNN and CDR2 SYGVQD (reference sequence). V gave up 0 bases and J gave up 4 bases, with 15 bases separating them. This CDR3 reads CASSESTRGSRETQYF. The CDR3 nucleotides are TGCGCCAGCAGTGAGTCGACCCGTGGTAGCAGAGAGACCCAGTACTTC.

This chain uses TRBV5-6 with TRBJ1-5, with 8 bases matching TRBD1. Germline CDR1 is SGHDT and CDR2 is YYEEEE. J was trimmed by 4 bases and V by 4 bases; bases with no gene match: 10. This CDR3 has 16 residues. The CDR3 is CASSTDRGWGNQPQHF. In nucleotides, the CDR3 is TGTGCCAGCAGCACCGACAGGGGCTGGGGGAATCAGCCCCAGCATTTT.

This clone was seen a few times. One end of the junction does not line up with germline, which may come from a read error. The chain employs TRBV7-7 and TRBJ2-7; perhaps TRBD1 as D (5 bases). Germline lookup yields CDR1 SSHAT and CDR2 FNYEAQ (reference sequence). CDR3 length: 14 residues. The CDR3: CASSKQDGVGEQYF. The CDR3 DNA follows: TGTGCTAGCAGTAAACAGGATGGGGTTGGAGAGCAGTACTTC.

In the case of this clone: At the DNA level, this CDR3 is encoded by other sequences in the same sample as well. The V gene is TRBV7-2, the J gene TRBJ2-3, with D possibly called TRBD1 or TRBD2 (5 bases each). CDR1 and CDR2 (germline): SGHTA, FQGNSA. Trimming took off 2 bases at V and 0 bases at J, with 12 bases between the two ends. The CDR3 loop spans 16 amino acids. The CDR3 spells CASSLRGSGSTDTQYF. CDR3 coding DNA: TGTGCCAGCAGCTTAAGGGGCAGCGGCAGCACAGATACGCAGTATTTT.

This rearrangement joins TRBV9 to TRBJ2-3, with D possibly being TRBD1 or TRBD2 (5 bases each). The ends were cut back, 0 bases at V and 1 base at J, with 9 bases in the middle. Germline loops: CDR1 SGDLS, CDR2 YYNGEE. The CDR3 sequence is 15 residues long. CDR3 DNA: TGTGCCAGCAGCGTAGGTTTGGGGGGCACAGATACGCAGTATTTT. It translates to CASSVGLGGTDTQYF.

Regarding this clone: Other DNA sequences in this specimen translate into the identical CDR3. This chain uses TRBV6-5 with TRBJ1-4; TRBD1 aligns across 7 bases. The CDR3 covers 13 residues. J was trimmed by 0 bases and V by 10 bases; bases with no gene match: 2. The V gene's germline CDR1 is MNHEY and CDR2 SVGAGI. The CDR3 region is CATGGATNEKLFF. Written as DNA, the CDR3 is TGTGCCACAGGGGGAGCAACTAATGAAAAACTGTTTTTT.

V gene TRBV2 combines with J gene TRBJ2-1; TRBD2 might be the D (5 bases). The CDR3 is 13 residues long. The V gene lost 6 bases and the J gene lost 10 bases, with 16 bases spanning the gap. Per the germline V gene, CDR1 is SNHLY and CDR2 is FYNNEI. CDR3 amino acids: CASREAVVMEQFF. The CDR3 nucleotides read TGTGCCAGCAGGGAGGCGGTAGTTATGGAGCAGTTCTTC.

The rearrangement uses TRBV6-1 and TRBJ1-5; D gene ambiguous. The germline V gene has CDR1 MNHNS and CDR2 SASEGT. V dropped 2 bases and J dropped 7 bases, with 12 bases sitting between them. This CDR3 spans 14 amino acids. CDR3 region: CASSEQTGGQPQHF. The CDR3 bases are TGTGCCAGCAGTGAACAAACCGGAGGACAGCCCCAGCATTTT.

With regard to this clone: The sample contains more than one DNA sequence encoding this CDR3. The genes are TRBV18 and TRBJ1-1; 7 bases line up with TRBD1. Germline V gene data show CDR1 as KGHSH and CDR2 as LQKENI. V trimming: 1 base; J trimming: 1 base; junction bases outside the gene matches: 3. This CDR3 has 15 residues. CDR3 bases: TGTGCCAGCTCACCACGTCAGGGGGGGAACACTGAAGCTTTCTTT. Its protein is CASSPRQGGNTEAFF.

As concerns this clone: The same CDR3 can be traced to other DNA sequences in this sample. The CDR3 reads CASSRSGEPYEQYF. The CDR3 region has the DNA TGCGCCAGCAGCCGATCCGGGGAGCCCTACGAGCAGTACTTC. This chain connects TRBV5-1 to TRBJ2-7; possible D gene TRBD2, 5 bases. V lost 4 bases and J 2 bases, leaving 13 bases between the germline ends. Germline V gene data show CDR1 as SGHRS and CDR2 as YFSETQ. The CDR3 sequence is 14 residues long.